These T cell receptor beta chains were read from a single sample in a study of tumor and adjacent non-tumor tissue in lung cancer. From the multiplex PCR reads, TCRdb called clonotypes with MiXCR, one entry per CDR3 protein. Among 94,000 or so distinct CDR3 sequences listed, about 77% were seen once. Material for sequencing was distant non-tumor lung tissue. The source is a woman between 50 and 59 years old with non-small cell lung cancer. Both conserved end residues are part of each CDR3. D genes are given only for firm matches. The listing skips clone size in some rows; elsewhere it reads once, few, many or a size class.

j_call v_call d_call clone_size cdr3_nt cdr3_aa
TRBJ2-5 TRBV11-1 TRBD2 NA TGTGTCAGCAGCCCGGTTAGCGGGAGCCCTCAAGAGACCCAGTATTTC CVSSPVSGSPQETQYF
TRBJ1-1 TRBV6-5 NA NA TGTGCCAGCAGTCTATTACCCAGGAACACTGAAGCTTTCTTT CASSLLPRNTEAFF
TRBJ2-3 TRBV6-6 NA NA TGTGCCAGCAGTGACCAGAGATACACAGATACGCAGTACTTT CASSDQRYTDTQYF
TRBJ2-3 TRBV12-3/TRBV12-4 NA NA TGTGTCAGCAGTGGGGAGGTAACTAGCACAGATATGCAGTATTTT CVSSGEVTSTDMQYF
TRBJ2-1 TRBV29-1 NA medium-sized TGCAGCGTTGAATCCCCATCTAGGAGCTCCTACAATGAGCAGTTCTTC CSVESPSRSSYNEQFF
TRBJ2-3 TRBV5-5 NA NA TGTGCCAGCAGCTACGACACCACAGATTCGCACTATTTT CASSYDTTDSHYF
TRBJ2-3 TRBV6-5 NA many TGTGCCAGCAGTTCGGGACCGGTCACAGATACGCAGTATTTT CASSSGPVTDTQYF
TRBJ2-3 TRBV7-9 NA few TGTGCCAGCAGCTTAGCGTCCCCGTTGGGTACGCAGTATTTT CASSLASPLGTQYF
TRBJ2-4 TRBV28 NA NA TGTGCCACCCACTCTTGGGACGGTAAAAACATTCAGTACTTC CATHSWDGKNIQYF
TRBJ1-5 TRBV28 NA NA TGTGCCAGCACCCGGCATGGACTAAGCAATCAGCCCCAGCATTTT CASTRHGLSNQPQHF
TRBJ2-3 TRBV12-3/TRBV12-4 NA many TGTGCCAGCAGTAAGAGACTCCCGCCAGATACGCAGTATTTT CASSKRLPPDTQYF
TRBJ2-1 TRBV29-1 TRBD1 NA TGCAACGTTGGCTCAGGGGGCCAGGGGAATGATCAGTTCTTC CNVGSGGQGNDQFF
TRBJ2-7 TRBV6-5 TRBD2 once TGTGCCAGCAGTTTTAGCGGGAGGGTTGGTGAGCATTACTTC CASSFSGRVGEHYF
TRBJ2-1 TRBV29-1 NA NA TGCAGCGTTCTTATCCAGGACGTATACACTGAGCAGTTCTTT CSVLIQDVYTEQFF
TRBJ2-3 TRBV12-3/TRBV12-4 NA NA TGTGCCGGCTTTGGAAACGAGCGAGTCATAGATACGCAGTATTTT CAGFGNERVIDTQYF
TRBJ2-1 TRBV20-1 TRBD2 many TGCAGTGCTGCGCCTCCCGGGGGGGGGAATAATGAGCAGTTCTTC CSAAPPGGGNNEQFF
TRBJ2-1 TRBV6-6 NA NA TGCACCAGCAGAACCATCCTAGAGAATGAGCAGTTCTTC CTSRTILENEQFF